This T cell receptor (beta chain) was sequenced during a study of memory CD4+ T cells and cytomegalovirus serostatus. Study background: Healthy Belgian adult donors included about nine CMV-positive and some 25 CMV-negative people. Findings and limits, study-wide: The CMV-associated TCR signature appears largely within the CD4+ memory repertoire.

Profiling relied on immunoSEQ multiplex PCR, and the TCRdb table lists in-frame clones only, not all of them. The sample includes around 50,000 clones, about 81% of them seen just once. Single viable CD3+CD4+CD8-CD45RO+ cells were sorted as the memory CD4+ T cells. The V gene lost 3 bases and the J gene lost 0 bases, with 15 bases spanning the gap. Germline V gene sequence: CDR1 GTSNPN, CDR2 SVGIG (reference sequence). The CDR3 totals 16 residues. The table lists this clone with a few counts. Its specificity is unknown. The clonotype comes from an adult in good health and CMV-seronegative. The V gene is TRBV30, the J gene TRBJ2-4, with D tentatively TRBD1 (5 bases). Sequenced input: memory CD4+ T cells from blood. CDR3 DNA sequence: TGTGCCTGGAGCCCTCCCAGGGCCGAAGCCAAAAACATTCAGTACTTC. Protein product: CAWSPPRAEAKNIQYF. The full variable domain, with the rest looked up from reference TRBV30 and TRBJ2-4, is SQTIHQWPATLVQPVGSPLSLECTVEGTSNPNLYWYRQAAGRGLQLLFYSVGIGQISSEVPQNLSASRPQDRQFILSSKKLLLSDSGFYLCAWSPPRAEAKNIQYFGAGTRLSVL.